This TCR beta chain was documented in a study of blood T cell repertoires in COVID-19. TCRdb keeps only in-frame clones here, not all; method: immunoSEQ multiplex PCR. The sample records about 230,000 clones, approximately 88% being singletons. Germline lookup yields CDR1 MNHEY and CDR2 SVGAGI. This CDR3 comprises 16 residues. Trimming removed 0 bases from V and 0 bases from J, with 9 bases in between. The sequencing input was PBMCs or T cells enriched from blood (not recorded which). This clonotype was sampled from a woman in her thirties or forties with acute COVID-19. The rearrangement uses TRBV6-5 and TRBJ2-1, with D possibly matching TRBD1 (5 bases). The CDR3 here is CASSYSWQGSYNEQFF. CDR3 sequence (DNA): TGTGCCAGCAGTTACTCGTGGCAGGGCTCCTACAATGAGCAGTTCTTC.